This is a list of T cell receptor beta chains from one sample in a study of T cell repertoires in cytomegalovirus infection. TCRdb itself ran the reads through MiXCR, one entry per CDR3 protein. The profile shows 200,000 to 300,000 distinct CDR3 sequences, roughly 13% of them singletons. Material for sequencing was PBMCs. The receptors shown here come from a human donor in good health (CMV status not recorded). Some clones in this sample may be carry-over from other donors' samples. Both conserved end residues are trimmed from each CDR3. Clone size appears in some rows only: once, few, many, or a class for an expanded clone.

j_call clone_size v_call cdr3_aa
TRBJ2-1 many TRBV6-8 ASSMTRTSPNEQF
TRBJ1-2 . TRBV4-3 ASSQRTGELFGYT
TRBJ2-7 few TRBV20-1 SARLRPSSYEQY
TRBJ1-5 few TRBV20-1 SASPLSISNQPQH
TRBJ2-5 few TRBV6-6 ASSPGTPAETQY
TRBJ2-7 many TRBV7-2 ASSPRVGVSYEQY
TRBJ2-1 many TRBV18 ASSPPYRSNRNEQF
TRBJ2-7 . TRBV29-1 SVEGIRDRGYEQY
TRBJ2-1 . TRBV5-4 ASRKTSGTYNEQF
TRBJ1-1 many TRBV6-1 ASTPWGPDTEAF
TRBJ2-3 many TRBV7-9 ASRTLPGRDVVQADTQY
TRBJ1-6 many TRBV12-3/TRBV12-4 ASRDSSRNSPLH
TRBJ2-5 . TRBV28 ASSLEAGNQETQY
TRBJ2-1 many TRBV7-9 ASSPQQGGTKKEQF
TRBJ2-7 many TRBV7-9 ASSSTPAYEQY
TRBJ1-1 . TRBV28 ASSSQTGDYGRAF
TRBJ1-5 many TRBV10-3 AISATGTDNQPQH
TRBJ1-1 few TRBV5-6 ASSLGQGVGFDTEAF